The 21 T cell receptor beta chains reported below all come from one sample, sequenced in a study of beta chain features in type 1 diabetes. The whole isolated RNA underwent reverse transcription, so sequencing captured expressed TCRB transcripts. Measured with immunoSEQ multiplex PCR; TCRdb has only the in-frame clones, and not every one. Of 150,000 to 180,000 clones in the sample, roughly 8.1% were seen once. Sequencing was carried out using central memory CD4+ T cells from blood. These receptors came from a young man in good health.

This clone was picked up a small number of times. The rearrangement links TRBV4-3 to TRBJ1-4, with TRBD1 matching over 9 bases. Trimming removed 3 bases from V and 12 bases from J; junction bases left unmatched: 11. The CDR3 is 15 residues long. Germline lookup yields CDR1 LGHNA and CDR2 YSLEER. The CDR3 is CASSHSGTGIEELFF. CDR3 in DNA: TGCGCCAGCAGCCACTCCGGGACAGGGATAGAGGAACTGTTTTTT.

The CDR3 DNA sequence: TGCGCCAGCAAAGGGGGTAGAAGCTCCTACAATGAGCAGTTCTTC. Its protein product is CASKGGRSSYNEQFF. The gene calls are TRBV5-1 and TRBJ2-1, with a tentative D call TRBD1 (6 bases). Germline lookup yields CDR1 SGHRS and CDR2 YFSETQ. The CDR3 consists of 15 residues. With 6 bases removed from V and 0 bases from J, the gap between germline ends came to 13 bases.

The CDR3 DNA is TGTGCCAGCAGCGTAGGTCCTAGCGGGGGGTCAAGCTCCTACGAGCAGTACTTC. Translated: CASSVGPSGGSSSYEQYF. V gene TRBV9 combines with J gene TRBJ2-7, with TRBD2 identical over 11 bases. Trimming cost V 0 bases and J 0 bases; bases outside gene matches: 8. CDR1 is SGDLS, CDR2 YYNGEE, per germline. The CDR3 loop spans 18 amino acids.

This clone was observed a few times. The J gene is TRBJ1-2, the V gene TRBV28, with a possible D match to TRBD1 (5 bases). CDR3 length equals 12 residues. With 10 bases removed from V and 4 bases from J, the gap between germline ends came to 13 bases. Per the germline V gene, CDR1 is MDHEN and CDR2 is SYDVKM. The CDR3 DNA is TGTGCCATCCGACAGCCGGGCTATGGCTACACCTTC. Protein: CAIRQPGYGYTF.

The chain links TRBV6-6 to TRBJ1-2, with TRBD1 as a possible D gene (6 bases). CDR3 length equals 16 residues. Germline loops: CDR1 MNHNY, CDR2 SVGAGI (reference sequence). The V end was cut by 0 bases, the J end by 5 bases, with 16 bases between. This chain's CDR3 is CASSYSSRAGAYGYTF. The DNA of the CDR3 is TGTGCCAGCAGTTACTCGAGTAGGGCAGGGGCGTATGGCTACACCTTC.

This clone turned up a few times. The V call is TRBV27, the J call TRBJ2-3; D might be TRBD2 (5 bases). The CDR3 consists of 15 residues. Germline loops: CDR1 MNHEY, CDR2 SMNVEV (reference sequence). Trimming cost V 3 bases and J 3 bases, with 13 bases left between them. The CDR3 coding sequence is TGTGCCAGCAGTTTGGACGGGGTATGGACAGATACGCAGTATTTT. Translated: CASSLDGVWTDTQYF.

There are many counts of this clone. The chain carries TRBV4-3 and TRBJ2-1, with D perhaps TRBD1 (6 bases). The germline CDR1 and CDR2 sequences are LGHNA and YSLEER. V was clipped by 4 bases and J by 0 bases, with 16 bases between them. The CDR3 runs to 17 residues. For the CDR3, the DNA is TGCGCCAGCAGCCGGGTAACCGGGACATTCTCCTACAATGAGCAGTTCTTC. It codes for CASSRVTGTFSYNEQFF.

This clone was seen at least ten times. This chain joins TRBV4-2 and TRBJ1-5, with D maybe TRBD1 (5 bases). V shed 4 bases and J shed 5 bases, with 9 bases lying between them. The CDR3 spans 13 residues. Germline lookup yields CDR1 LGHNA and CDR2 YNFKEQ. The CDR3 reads CASSPQGDQPQHF. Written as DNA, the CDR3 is TGTGCCAGCAGCCCCCAAGGGGATCAGCCCCAGCATTTT.

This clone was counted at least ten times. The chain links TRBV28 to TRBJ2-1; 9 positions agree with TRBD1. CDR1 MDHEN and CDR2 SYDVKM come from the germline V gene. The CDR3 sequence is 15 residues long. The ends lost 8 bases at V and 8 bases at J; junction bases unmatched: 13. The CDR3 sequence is CASLLGGQGRDEQFF. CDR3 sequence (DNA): TGTGCCAGCCTCCTGGGGGGACAGGGCAGAGATGAGCAGTTCTTC.

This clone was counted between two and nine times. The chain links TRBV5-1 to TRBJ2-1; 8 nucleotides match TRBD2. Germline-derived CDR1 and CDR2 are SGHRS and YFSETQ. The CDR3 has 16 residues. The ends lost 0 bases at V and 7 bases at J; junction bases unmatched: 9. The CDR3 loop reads CASSLEGLGSHNEQFF. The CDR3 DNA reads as TGCGCCAGCAGCTTGGAGGGACTAGGGTCCCATAATGAGCAGTTCTTC.

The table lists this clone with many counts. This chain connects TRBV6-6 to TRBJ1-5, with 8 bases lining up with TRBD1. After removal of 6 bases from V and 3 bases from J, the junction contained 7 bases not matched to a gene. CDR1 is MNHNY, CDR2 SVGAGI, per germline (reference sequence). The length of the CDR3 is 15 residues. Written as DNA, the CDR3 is TGTGCCAGCAGGCCCGGGACAGGCGACAATCAGCCCCAGCATTTT. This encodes CASRPGTGDNQPQHF.

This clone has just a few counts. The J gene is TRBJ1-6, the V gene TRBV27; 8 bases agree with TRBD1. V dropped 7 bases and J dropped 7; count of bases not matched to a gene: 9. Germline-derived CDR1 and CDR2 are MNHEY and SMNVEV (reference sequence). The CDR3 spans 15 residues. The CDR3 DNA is TGTGCCAGCACCTGGGGGCAGGGGGCGAATTCACCCCTCCACTTT. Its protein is CASTWGQGANSPLHF.

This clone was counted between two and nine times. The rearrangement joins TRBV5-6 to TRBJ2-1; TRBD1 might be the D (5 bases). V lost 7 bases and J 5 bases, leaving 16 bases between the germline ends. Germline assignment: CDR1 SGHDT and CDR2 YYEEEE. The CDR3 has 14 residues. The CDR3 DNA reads TGTGCCAGCGGCAGGGTCTGGAAAAACAATGAGCAGTTCTTC. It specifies CASGRVWKNNEQFF.

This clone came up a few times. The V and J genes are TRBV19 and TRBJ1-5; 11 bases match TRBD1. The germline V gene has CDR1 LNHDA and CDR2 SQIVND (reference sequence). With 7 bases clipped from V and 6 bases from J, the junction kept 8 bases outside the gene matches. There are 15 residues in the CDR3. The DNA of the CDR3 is TGTGCCAGTACCTCAGGACAGGGGGCGGTTCAGCCCCAGCATTTT. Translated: CASTSGQGAVQPQHF.

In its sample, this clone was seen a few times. The CDR3 sequence: CASSPRRDGPKYF. CDR3 bases: TGTGCCAGCAGCCCTCGGCGGGACGGGCCGAAATATTTT. The rearrangement links TRBV14 to TRBJ2-3; perhaps TRBD2 as D (6 bases). The length of the CDR3 is 13 residues. V lost 4 bases and J lost 15, with 20 bases in between. CDR1 and CDR2 (germline): SGHDN, FVKESK.

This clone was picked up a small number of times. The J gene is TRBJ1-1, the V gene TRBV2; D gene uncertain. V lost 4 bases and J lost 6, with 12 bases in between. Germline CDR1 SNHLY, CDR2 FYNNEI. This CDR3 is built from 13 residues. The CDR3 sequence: CASSVESWSEAFF. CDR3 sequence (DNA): TGTGCCAGCAGTGTCGAGTCCTGGTCTGAAGCTTTCTTT.

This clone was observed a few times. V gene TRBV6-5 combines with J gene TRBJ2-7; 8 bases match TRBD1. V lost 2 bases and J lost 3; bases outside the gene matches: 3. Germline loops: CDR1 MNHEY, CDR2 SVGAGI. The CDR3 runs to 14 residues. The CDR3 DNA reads TGTGCCAGCAGTTACGAGGACAGGGACTACGAGCAGTACTTC. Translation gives CASSYEDRDYEQYF.

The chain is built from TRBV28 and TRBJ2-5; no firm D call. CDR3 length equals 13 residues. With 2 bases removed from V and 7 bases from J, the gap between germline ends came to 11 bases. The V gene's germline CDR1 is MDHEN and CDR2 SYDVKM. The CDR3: CASSLMSQRTQYF. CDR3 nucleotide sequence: TGTGCCAGCAGTTTAATGTCCCAGCGGACCCAGTACTTC.

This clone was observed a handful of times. The CDR3 coding sequence is TGTGCCAGCAGCTTAGAGCGGCTAAGCGGTCCCCTCCACTTT. It is translated as CASSLERLSGPLHF. The rearrangement uses TRBV11-2 and TRBJ1-6; D is unresolved. Trimming took off 0 bases at V and 13 bases at J, with 13 bases between the two ends. This CDR3 is 14 amino acids long. CDR1 and CDR2 (germline): SGHAT, FQNNGV.

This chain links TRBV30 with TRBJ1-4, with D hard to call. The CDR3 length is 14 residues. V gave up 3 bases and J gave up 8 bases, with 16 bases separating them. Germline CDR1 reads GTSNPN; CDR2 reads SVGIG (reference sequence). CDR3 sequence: CAWRSWGGEEKLFF. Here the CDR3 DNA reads TGTGCCTGGAGGAGTTGGGGAGGAGAGGAAAAACTGTTTTTT.

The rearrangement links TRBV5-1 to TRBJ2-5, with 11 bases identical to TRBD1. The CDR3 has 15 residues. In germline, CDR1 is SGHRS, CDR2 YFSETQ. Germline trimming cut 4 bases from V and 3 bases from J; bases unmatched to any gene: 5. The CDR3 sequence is CASSIGQGAEETQYF. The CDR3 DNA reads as TGCGCCAGCAGCATAGGACAGGGGGCCGAAGAGACCCAGTACTTC.